This T cell receptor (beta chain) was captured by sequencing in a study of cytomegalovirus exposure and HLA in healthy donors. Overall study results and limits: Later on, an analysis showed TCR association rates differing by HLA locus, with DRB1 the most and HLA-C the fewest. Researchers reported that a few CMV-associated chains were confirmed in vitro as CMV antigen-specific. Most subjects' HLA-A and HLA-B alleles were reportedly predicted from TCR beta sequences. The productive fraction for most TCR beta V segments was about 90% or about 30% in an earlier analysis.

PCR amplification relied on 60 Vbeta primers (plus 13 Jbeta primers). TCRdb's table, derived via immunoSEQ multiplex PCR, lists solely in-frame clones and lacks some. Of fewer than 200,000 clones listed, around three quarters are singletons. Concerning this clone itself: No antigen is known for it.

Germline loops: CDR1 LNHNV, CDR2 YYDKDF (reference sequence). CDR3 length: 14 amino acids. Trimming stripped 6 bases from V and 5 bases from J, with 16 bases between. Specimen: PBMCs. This chain links TRBV15 with TRBJ2-5, with a weak D call TRBD2 (6 bases). The TCR comes from a woman in her 30s in good health and CMV-seropositive. For the CDR3, the DNA is TGTGCCACCAGTCCTGAGGCAGGGAGGGAGACCCAGTACTTC. Its translation is CATSPEAGRETQYF.